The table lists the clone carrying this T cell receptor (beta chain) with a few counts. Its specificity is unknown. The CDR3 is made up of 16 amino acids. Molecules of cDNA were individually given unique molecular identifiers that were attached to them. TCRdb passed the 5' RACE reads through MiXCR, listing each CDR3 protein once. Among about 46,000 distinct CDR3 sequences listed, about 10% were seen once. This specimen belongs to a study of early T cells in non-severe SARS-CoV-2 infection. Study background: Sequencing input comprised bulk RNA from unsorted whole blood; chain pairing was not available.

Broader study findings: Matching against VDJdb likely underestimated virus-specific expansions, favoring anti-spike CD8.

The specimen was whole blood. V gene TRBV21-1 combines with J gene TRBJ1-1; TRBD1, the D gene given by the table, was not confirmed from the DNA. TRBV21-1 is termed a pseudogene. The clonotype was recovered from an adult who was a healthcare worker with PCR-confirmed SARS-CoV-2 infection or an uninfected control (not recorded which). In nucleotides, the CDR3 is TGTGCCAGCAGCATGAGGAAAGGGGGCGGGAAGACTGAAGCTTTCTTT. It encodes CASSMRKGGGKTEAFF.